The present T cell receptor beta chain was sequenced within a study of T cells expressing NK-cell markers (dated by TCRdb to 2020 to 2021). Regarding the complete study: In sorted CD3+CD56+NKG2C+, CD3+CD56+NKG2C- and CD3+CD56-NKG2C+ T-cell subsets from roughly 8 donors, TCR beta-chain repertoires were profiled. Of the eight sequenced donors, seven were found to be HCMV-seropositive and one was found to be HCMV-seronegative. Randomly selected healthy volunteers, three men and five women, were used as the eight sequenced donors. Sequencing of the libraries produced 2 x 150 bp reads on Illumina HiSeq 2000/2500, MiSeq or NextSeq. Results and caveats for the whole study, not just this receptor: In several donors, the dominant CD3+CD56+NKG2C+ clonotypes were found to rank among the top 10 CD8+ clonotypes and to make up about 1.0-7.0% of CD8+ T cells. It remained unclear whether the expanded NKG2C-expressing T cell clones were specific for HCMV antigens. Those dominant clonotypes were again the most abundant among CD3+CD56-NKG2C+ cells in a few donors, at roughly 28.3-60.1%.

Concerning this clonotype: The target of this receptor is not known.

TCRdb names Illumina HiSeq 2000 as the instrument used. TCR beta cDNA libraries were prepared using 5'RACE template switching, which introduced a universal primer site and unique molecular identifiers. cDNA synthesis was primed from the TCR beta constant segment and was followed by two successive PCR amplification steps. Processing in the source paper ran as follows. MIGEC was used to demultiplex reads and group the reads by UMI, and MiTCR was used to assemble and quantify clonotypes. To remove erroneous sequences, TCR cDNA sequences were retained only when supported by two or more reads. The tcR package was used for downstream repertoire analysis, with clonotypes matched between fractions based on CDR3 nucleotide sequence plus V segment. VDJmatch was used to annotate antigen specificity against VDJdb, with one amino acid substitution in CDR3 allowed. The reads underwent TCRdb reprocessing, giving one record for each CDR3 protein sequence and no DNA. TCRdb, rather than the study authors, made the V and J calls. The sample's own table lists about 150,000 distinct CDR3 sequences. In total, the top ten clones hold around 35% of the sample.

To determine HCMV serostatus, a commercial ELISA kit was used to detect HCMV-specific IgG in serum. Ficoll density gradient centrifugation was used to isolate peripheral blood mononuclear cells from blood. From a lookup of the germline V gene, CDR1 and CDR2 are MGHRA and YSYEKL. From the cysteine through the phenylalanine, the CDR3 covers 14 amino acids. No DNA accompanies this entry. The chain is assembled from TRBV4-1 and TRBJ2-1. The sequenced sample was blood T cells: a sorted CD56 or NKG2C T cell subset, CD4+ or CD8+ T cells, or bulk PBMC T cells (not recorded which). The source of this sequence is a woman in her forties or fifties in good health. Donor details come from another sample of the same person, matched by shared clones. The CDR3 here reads CASSQERSYNEQFF.